Here is one T cell receptor beta chain with its context. Its target is not known. A read error may produce the germline difference seen at one junction end. With 60 Vbeta and 13 Jbeta primers, the PCR was carried out. Sequencing used immunoSEQ multiplex PCR; TCRdb keeps in-frame clones, though not all of them. The table shows roughly 150,000 clones, with about 82% occurring only once. This entry comes from a study of cytomegalovirus exposure and HLA in healthy donors. The study, taken as a whole, reports: With later analysis, a missense DCLRE1C variant became linked to TCR beta V- and J-gene trimming. The study put around 180 TCR beta chains on its list as cytomegalovirus-associated.

Germline assignment: CDR1 SEHNR and CDR2 FQNEAQ (reference sequence). This CDR3 region has 14 residues. Healthy bone marrow donors formed the donor group. Sequencing was carried out using PBMCs. This clonotype was obtained from a male donor in good health and CMV-seronegative. This chain joins TRBV7-9 and TRBJ1-4, with a tentative D call TRBD1 (5 bases). CDR3 residues: CSSSLGGAAEKLFF. CDR3 in DNA: TGTTCCAGCAGCTTGGGCGGGGCAGCTGAAAAACTGTTTTTT.